This TCR beta chain was captured by sequencing in a study of shared clonotypes between healthy human individuals. Study as a whole: The cohort had a couple of women and a few men, ages 18 to 49. Study-level findings and limits: Generally, naive subsets (rather than memory subsets) showed larger estimated richness. Blood was the only sampled material, and tissue repertoires likely differ.

About this clone: Its antigen is unidentified.

The CDR3 contains 17 residues. Trimming at V came to 5 bases and at J to 4 bases, leaving 16 bases not matched to a gene. Per germline, CDR1 SGHVS and CDR2 FQNEAQ. The repertoire was sequenced with immunoSEQ multiplex PCR; TCRdb's copy has only in-frame clones and lacks some. The sample lists roughly 2 million clones; approximately 96% were seen once. Partitioning of CD4+ cells yielded a CD45RA+ naive subset and a CD45RA-negative memory subset. Material for sequencing was naive CD4+ T cells sorted from blood. Subset defined: CD45RA+ positively selected. The chain uses TRBV7-8 and TRBJ2-5; 7 bases fit TRBD2. This receptor was taken from a man aged 18 to 30 in good health. The CDR3 protein is CASSPQFWGREGETQYF. Written as DNA, the CDR3 is TGTGCCAGCAGCCCACAATTTTGGGGCAGGGAGGGAGAGACCCAGTACTTC.